Below are 7 T cell receptor beta chains sequenced from a single sample in a study of cytomegalovirus exposure and HLA in healthy donors. In the PCR, 60 Vbeta and 13 Jbeta primers were used. Sequencing used immunoSEQ multiplex PCR; TCRdb keeps in-frame clones, though not all of them. The sample lists 160,000 or so clones; 60% to 80% were seen once. The sample consisted of PBMCs. These receptors all stem from a male donor in good health and CMV-seronegative.

This chain links TRBV7-9 with TRBJ1-1; possible D gene TRBD1, 6 bases. V was trimmed by 8 bases and J by 3 bases, leaving 13 bases between them. Germline V gives CDR1 SEHNR, CDR2 FQNEAQ (reference sequence). CDR3 length: 13 residues. The CDR3 loop is CASEWSGDTEAFF. The CDR3 DNA is TGTGCCAGCGAATGGTCAGGGGACACTGAAGCTTTCTTT.

The rearrangement joins TRBV9 to TRBJ2-7; D is uncertain. Germline V gene sequence: CDR1 SGDLS, CDR2 YYNGEE. Trimming shortened V by 4 bases and J by 0 bases, and 5 bases separated the two germline ends. The CDR3 extends over 12 amino acids. The CDR3 sequence is CASSPSSYEQYF. CDR3 bases: TGTGCCAGCAGCCCGAGCTCCTACGAGCAGTACTTC.

The V call is TRBV5-4, the J call TRBJ2-3, with D unresolved. Per the germline V gene, CDR1 is SGHNT and CDR2 is YYREEE (reference sequence). The CDR3 sequence is 12 residues long. V shed 4 bases and J shed 1 base, with 4 bases lying between them. Here the CDR3 DNA reads TGTGCCAGCAGCGCGGGCACAGATACGCAGTATTTT. Protein product: CASSAGTDTQYF.

The rearrangement uses TRBV30 and TRBJ1-3, with 9 nucleotides matching TRBD1. This CDR3 region has 14 residues. Per germline, CDR1 GTSNPN and CDR2 SVGIG (reference sequence). Trimming took 3 bases from V and 9 from J; bases not matched to a gene: 9. CDR3 in amino acids: CAWSVAGTGRTIYF. The CDR3, as DNA: TGTGCCTGGAGCGTAGCTGGGACAGGGCGCACCATATATTTT.

This clone came up once. V is TRBV7-9 and J is TRBJ2-2; D is possibly TRBD2 (6 bases). V lost 5 bases to trimming and J lost 3 bases, with 13 bases between them. Per germline, CDR1 SEHNR and CDR2 FQNEAQ (reference sequence). The CDR3 covers 15 residues. The DNA for the CDR3 is TGTGCCAGCAGCCCCCGTAGCGGAGACACCGGGGAGCTGTTTTTT. Amino acids: CASSPRSGDTGELFF.

This chain joins TRBV5-6 and TRBJ1-2; D is ambiguous. The CDR3 runs 14 residues. The germline V gene has CDR1 SGHDT and CDR2 YYEEEE. Trimming stripped 0 bases from V and 3 bases from J, with 9 bases between. This CDR3 reads CASSLGGRDYGYTF. Here the CDR3 DNA reads TGTGCCAGCAGCTTGGGTGGGCGAGACTATGGCTACACCTTC.

The chain is built from TRBV19 and TRBJ1-1; 11 bases agree with TRBD1. J lost 11 bases, V lost 8 bases, and 10 bases had no gene match. This CDR3 is built from 13 residues. In germline, CDR1 is LNHDA, CDR2 SQIVND (reference sequence). The DNA for the CDR3 is TGTGCCAGTTCCGGGACAGGGGGGTTAGGGGCTTTCTTT. Translation gives CASSGTGGLGAFF.